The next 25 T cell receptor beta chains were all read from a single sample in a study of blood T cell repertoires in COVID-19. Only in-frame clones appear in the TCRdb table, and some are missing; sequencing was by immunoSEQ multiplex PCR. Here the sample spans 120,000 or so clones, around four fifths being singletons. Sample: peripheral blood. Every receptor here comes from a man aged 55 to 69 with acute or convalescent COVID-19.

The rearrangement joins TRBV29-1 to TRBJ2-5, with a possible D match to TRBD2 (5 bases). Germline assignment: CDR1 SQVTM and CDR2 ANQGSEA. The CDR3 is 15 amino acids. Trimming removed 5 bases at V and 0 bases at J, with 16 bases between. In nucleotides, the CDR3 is TGCAGCGTTCCAGGTGGAGGTTGGTACCAAGAGACCCAGTACTTC. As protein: CSVPGGGWYQETQYF.

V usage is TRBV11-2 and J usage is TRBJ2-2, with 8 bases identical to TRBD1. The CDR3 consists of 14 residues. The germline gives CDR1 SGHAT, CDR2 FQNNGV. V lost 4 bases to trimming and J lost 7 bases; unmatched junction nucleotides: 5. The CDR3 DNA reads TGTGCCAGCAGCTCACAGGGGGATATCGGGGAGCTGTTTTTT. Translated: CASSSQGDIGELFF.

CDR3 in DNA: TGTGCCAGCAGCTTAGCTGCCAGAAAAGAAGCTTTCTTT. Amino acid sequence: CASSLAARKEAFF. The chain has TRBV13 and TRBJ1-1; D is unclear. The V gene lost 1 base and the J gene lost 8 bases, with 11 bases spanning the gap. Looked up from germline, CDR1 is PRHDT and CDR2 is FYEKMQ (reference sequence). The CDR3 is 13 residues long.

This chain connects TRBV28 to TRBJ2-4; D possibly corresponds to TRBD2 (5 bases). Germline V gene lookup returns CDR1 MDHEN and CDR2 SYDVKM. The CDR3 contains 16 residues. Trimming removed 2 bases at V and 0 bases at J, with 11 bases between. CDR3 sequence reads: CASSLPSAGAKNIQYF. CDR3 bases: TGTGCCAGCAGTTTACCCTCGGCGGGAGCCAAAAACATTCAGTACTTC.

The CDR3 coding sequence is TGTGCCATCTCTGGTTTGGGACAGGATGGCAATCAGCCCCAGCATTTT. Translated: CAISGLGQDGNQPQHF. V is TRBV28 and J is TRBJ1-5; 8 nucleotides match TRBD1. V shed 10 bases, J shed 2 bases, and the junction held 13 bases outside the gene matches. Germline V lookup: CDR1 MDHEN, CDR2 SYDVKM. The CDR3 covers 16 residues.

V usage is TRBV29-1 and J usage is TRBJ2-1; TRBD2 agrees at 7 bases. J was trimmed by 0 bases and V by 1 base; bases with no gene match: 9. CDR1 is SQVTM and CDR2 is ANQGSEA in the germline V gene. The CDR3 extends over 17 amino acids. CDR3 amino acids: CSVEGSYSGPSYNEQFF. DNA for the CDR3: TGCAGCGTTGAAGGATCCTATAGCGGGCCCTCCTACAATGAGCAGTTCTTC.

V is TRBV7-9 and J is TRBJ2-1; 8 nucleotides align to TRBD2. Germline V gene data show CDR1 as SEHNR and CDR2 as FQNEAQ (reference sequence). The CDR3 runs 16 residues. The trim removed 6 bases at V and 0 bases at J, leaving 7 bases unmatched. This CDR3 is CASSPLLAASYNEQFF. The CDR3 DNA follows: TGTGCCAGCAGTCCCCTACTAGCGGCCTCCTACAATGAGCAGTTCTTC.

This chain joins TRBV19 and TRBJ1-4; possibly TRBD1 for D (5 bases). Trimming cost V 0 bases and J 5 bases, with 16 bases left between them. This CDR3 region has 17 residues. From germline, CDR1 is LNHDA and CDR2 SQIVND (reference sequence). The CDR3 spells CASSIDLGNRMNEKLFF. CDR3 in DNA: TGTGCCAGTAGTATAGATCTTGGGAACAGGATGAATGAAAAACTGTTTTTT.

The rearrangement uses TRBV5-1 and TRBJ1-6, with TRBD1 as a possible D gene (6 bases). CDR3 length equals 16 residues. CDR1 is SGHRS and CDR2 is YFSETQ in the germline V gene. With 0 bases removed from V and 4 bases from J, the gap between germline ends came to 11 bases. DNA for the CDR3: TGCGCCAGCAGCTTGGCCGGGACACGTTATAATTCACCCCTCCACTTT. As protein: CASSLAGTRYNSPLHF.

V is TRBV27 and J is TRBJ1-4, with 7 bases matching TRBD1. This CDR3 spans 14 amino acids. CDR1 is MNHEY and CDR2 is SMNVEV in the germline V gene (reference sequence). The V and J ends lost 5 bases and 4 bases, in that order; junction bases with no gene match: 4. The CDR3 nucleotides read TGTGCCAGCAGTGACAGGGCCCTTAATGAAAAACTGTTTTTT. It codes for CASSDRALNEKLFF.

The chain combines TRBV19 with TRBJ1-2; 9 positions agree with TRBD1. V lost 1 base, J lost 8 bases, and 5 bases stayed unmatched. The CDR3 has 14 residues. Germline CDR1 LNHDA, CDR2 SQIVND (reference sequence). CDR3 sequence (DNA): TGTGCCAGTAGTATAGGGGACAGGGTCATCGGCTACACCTTC. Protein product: CASSIGDRVIGYTF.

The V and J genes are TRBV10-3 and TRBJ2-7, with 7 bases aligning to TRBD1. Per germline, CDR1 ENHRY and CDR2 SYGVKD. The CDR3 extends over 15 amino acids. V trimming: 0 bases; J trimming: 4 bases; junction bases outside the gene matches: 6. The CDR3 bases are TGTGCCATCAGTGAGTCGAAGACAGGGAAATACGAGCAGTACTTC. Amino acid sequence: CAISESKTGKYEQYF.

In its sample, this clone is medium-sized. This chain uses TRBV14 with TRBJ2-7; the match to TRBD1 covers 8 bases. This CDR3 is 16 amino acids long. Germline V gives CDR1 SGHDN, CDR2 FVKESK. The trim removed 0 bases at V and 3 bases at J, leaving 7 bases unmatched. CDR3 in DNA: TGTGCCAGCAGCCAAGATGCTTGGACAGGGAGCTACGAGCAGTACTTC. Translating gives CASSQDAWTGSYEQYF.

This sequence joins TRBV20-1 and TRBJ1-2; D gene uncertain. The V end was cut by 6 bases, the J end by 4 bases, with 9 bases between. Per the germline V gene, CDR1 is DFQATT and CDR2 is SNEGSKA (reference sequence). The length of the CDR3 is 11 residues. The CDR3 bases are TGCAGTGCCCAGTCCTCCTATGGCTACACCTTC. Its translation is CSAQSSYGYTF.

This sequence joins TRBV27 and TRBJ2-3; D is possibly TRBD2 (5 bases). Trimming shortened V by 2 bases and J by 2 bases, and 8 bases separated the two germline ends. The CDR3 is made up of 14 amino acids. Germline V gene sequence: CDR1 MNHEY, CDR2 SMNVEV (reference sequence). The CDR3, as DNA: TGTGCCAGCAGTTTAGAGCGGTACACAGATACGCAGTATTTT. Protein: CASSLERYTDTQYF.

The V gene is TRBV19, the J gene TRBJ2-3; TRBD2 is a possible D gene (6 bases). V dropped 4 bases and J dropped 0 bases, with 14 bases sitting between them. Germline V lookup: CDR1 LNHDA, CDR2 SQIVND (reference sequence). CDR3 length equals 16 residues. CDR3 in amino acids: CASSTRPGASTDTQYF. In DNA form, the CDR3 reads TGTGCCAGTAGTACTAGACCGGGAGCTAGCACAGATACGCAGTATTTT.

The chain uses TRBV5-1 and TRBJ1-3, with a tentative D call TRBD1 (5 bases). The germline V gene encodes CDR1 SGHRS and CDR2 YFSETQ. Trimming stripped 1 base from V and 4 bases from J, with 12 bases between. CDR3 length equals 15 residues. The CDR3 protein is CASSLLAGYGNTIYF. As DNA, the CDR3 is TGCGCCAGCAGCTTGCTCGCAGGGTACGGAAACACCATATATTTT.

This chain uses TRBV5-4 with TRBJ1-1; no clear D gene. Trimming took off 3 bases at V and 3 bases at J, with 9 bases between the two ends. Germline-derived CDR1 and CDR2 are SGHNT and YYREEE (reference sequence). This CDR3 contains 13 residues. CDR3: CASSWAPHTEAFF. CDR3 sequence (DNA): TGTGCCAGCAGCTGGGCGCCCCACACTGAAGCTTTCTTT.

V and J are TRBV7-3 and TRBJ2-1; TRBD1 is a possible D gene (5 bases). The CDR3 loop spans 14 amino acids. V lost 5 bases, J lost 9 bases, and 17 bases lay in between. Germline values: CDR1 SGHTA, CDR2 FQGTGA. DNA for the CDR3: TGTGCCAGCAGCCGCGGCCGAGACAGCACTGAGCAGTTCTTC. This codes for CASSRGRDSTEQFF.

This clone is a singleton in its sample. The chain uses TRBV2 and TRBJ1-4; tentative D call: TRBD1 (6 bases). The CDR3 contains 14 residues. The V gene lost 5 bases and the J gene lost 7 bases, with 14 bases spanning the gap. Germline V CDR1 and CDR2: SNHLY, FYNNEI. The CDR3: CASSRNREGEKLFF. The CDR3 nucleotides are TGTGCCAGCAGTCGCAACAGGGAGGGTGAAAAACTGTTTTTT.

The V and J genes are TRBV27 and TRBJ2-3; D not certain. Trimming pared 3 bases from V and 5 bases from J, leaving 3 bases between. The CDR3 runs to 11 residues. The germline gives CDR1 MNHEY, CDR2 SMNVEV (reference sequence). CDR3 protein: CASSFQDTQYF. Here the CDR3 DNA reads TGTGCCAGCAGTTTCCAAGATACGCAGTATTTT.

The CDR3 loop reads CASGTSGRWDTQYF. The CDR3 DNA sequence: TGTGCCAGCGGGACTAGCGGGAGGTGGGATACGCAGTATTTT. The genes are TRBV28 and TRBJ2-3; 15 nucleotides agree with TRBD2. Germline CDR1 reads MDHEN; CDR2 reads SYDVKM. This CDR3 comprises 14 residues. Trimming took 8 bases from V and 6 from J; bases not matched to a gene: 3.

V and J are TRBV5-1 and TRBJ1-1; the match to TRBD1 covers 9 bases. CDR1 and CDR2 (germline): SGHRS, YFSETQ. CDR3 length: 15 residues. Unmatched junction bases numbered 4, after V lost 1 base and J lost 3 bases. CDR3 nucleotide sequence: TGCGCCAGCAGCTTGTTGACAGGGGGAGACACTGAAGCTTTCTTT. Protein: CASSLLTGGDTEAFF.

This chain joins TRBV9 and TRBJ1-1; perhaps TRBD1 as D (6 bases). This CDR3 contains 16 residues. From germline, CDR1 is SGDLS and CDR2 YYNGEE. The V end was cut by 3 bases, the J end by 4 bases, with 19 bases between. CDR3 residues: CASSAQDRGATTEAFF. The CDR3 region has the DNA TGTGCCAGCAGCGCCCAAGACCGGGGGGCGACCACTGAAGCTTTCTTT. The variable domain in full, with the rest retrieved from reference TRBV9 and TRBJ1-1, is DSGVTQTPKHLITATGQRVTLRCSPRSGDLSVYWYQQSLDQGLQFLIQYYNGEERAKGNILERFSAQQFPDLHSELNLSSLELGDSALYFCASSAQDRGATTEAFFGQGTRLTVV.

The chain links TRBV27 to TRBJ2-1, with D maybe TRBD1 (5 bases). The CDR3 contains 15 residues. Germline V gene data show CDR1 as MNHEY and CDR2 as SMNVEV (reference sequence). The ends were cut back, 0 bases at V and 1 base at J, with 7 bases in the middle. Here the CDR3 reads CASSLSQVSYNEQFF. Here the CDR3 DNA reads TGTGCCAGCAGTTTATCACAGGTATCCTACAATGAGCAGTTCTTC.